The 15 T cell receptor beta chains listed next were all sequenced from one sample in a study of tumor-infiltrating lymphocytes in oesophageal squamous cell carcinoma. TCRdb called the PCR reads again in MiXCR, with one record for every CDR3 protein. The sample holds 15,000 to 20,000 distinct CDR3 sequences, roughly half seen once. The source material was esophageal tumor tissue. These TCRs come from a male donor with esophageal squamous cell carcinoma.

The gene calls are TRBV7-2 and TRBJ2-2; D is tentatively TRBD1 or TRBD2 (5 bases each). The V end lost 5 bases, the J end lost 0 bases, and 16 bases lay between the germline ends. This CDR3 comprises 17 residues. From germline, CDR1 is SGHTA and CDR2 FQGNSA. In DNA form, the CDR3 reads TGTGCCAGCAGCCCGTGGGGCCATAGCGCGAACACCGGGGAGCTGTTTTTT. Amino acid sequence: CASSPWGHSANTGELFF. The variable domain in full, completed from reference TRBV7-2 and TRBJ2-2, reads GAGVSQSPSNKVTEKGKDVELRCDPISGHTALYWYRQSLGQGLEFLIYFQGNSAPDKSGLPSDRFSAERTGGSVSTLTIQRTQQEDSAVYLCASSPWGHSANTGELFFGEGSRLTVL.

This clonotype was seen a few times. In nucleotides, the CDR3 is TGTGCCAGCAGCTTACTAGGGGGCGAGTTAAACATTCAGTACTTC. Its protein product is CASSLLGGELNIQYF. The chain joins TRBV7-6 to TRBJ2-4; 7 nucleotides align to TRBD1. The junction had 7 bases not matched to a gene; V was cut back by 2 bases and J by 6 bases. Germline V CDR1 and CDR2: SGHVS, FNYEAQ. This CDR3 contains 15 residues.

The gene calls are TRBV7-4 and TRBJ2-3; 10 positions match TRBD2. Germline CDR1 reads SGHVT; CDR2 reads SQSDAQ. V shed 5 bases and J 1 base; nucleotides not matched to a gene: 3. CDR3 length: 15 residues. The CDR3 protein is CASSEGLAGTDTQYF. The CDR3 coding sequence is TGTGCCAGCAGCGAAGGACTAGCGGGCACAGATACGCAGTATTTT.

This clonotype was observed a few times. One junction end does not reproduce the germline sequence, and a read error may be involved. The chain has TRBV7-6 and TRBJ2-5; TRBD2 aligns across 7 bases. This CDR3 spans 14 amino acids. Germline CDR1 is SGHVS and CDR2 is FNYEAQ. The CDR3 sequence is CASSRAGNQETQYF. The DNA of the CDR3 is TGTGCTAGCAGTCGAGCGGGGAACCAAGAGACCCAGTACTTC.

The sample holds many counts of this clonotype. J is TRBJ2-7 and V is TRBV11-2; TRBD2 is a possible D gene (5 bases). V shed 5 bases and J shed 2 bases, with 10 bases lying between them. CDR3 length equals 13 residues. Germline V gives CDR1 SGHAT, CDR2 FQNNGV. The CDR3 reads CASSPGGTYEQYF. CDR3 nucleotide sequence: TGTGCCAGCAGCCCCGGAGGTACCTACGAGCAGTACTTC.

The rearrangement links TRBV12-3 or TRBV12-4 to TRBJ1-5; a possible D gene is TRBD1 (6 bases). V shed 2 bases and J shed 5 bases, with 13 bases lying between them. This CDR3 is built from 15 residues. CDR3 nucleotide sequence: TGTGCCAGCAGTTTAACAGGGCTGTTTGATCAGCCCCAGCATTTT. Translating gives CASSLTGLFDQPQHF.

This clonotype turned up a few times. V usage is TRBV7-2 and J usage is TRBJ2-5; D remains ambiguous. In germline, CDR1 is SGHTA, CDR2 FQGNSA. The CDR3 has 13 residues. V dropped 3 bases and J dropped 3 bases, with 8 bases sitting between them. The CDR3 DNA sequence: TGTGCCAGCAGCTTTTTTGGGGAAGAGACCCAGTACTTC. Protein product: CASSFFGEETQYF.

This clonotype came up many times. The V call is TRBV4-1, the J call TRBJ1-1; tentative D call: TRBD1 (6 bases). The CDR3 runs 16 residues. Germline V lookup: CDR1 MGHRA, CDR2 YSYEKL. V was trimmed by 4 bases and J by 0 bases, leaving 15 bases between them. The CDR3 sequence is CASSPLGAGLNTEAFF. The DNA of the CDR3 is TGCGCCAGCAGCCCCCTGGGGGCGGGCCTGAACACTGAAGCTTTCTTT.

This clonotype was counted at least ten times. The chain uses TRBV7-9 and TRBJ1-3; 7 bases are a match to TRBD1. CDR3 length: 14 amino acids. Losses at the gene ends were 6 bases for V and 3 bases for J; bases not matched to a gene: 5. CDR1 SEHNR and CDR2 FQNEAQ come from the germline V gene (reference sequence). Written as DNA, the CDR3 is TGTGCCAGCAGTCAGGGGGAAGTTGGAAACACCATATATTTT. As protein: CASSQGEVGNTIYF.

This chain connects TRBV7-8 to TRBJ2-1, with a possible D match to TRBD2 (6 bases). The DNA end is a closer match to TRBJ2-5, so the J assignment may be wrong. The CDR3 has 15 amino acids. Germline loops: CDR1 SGHVS, CDR2 FQNEAQ. DNA of the CDR3: TGTGCCAGCAGCTTATCAGGCGGGGCGGGAGAGACCCAGTACTTC. Protein: CASSLSGGAGETQYF.

In this sample, this clonotype turned up once. The rearrangement uses TRBV5-1 and TRBJ2-5, with D unclear. Trimming pared 7 bases from V and 5 bases from J, leaving 24 bases between. The germline CDR1 and CDR2 sequences are SGHRS and YFSETQ. The CDR3 length is 16 residues. Here the CDR3 DNA reads TGCGCCAGCTGGTCCCTTGGGTCGCCTGAAGGGGAGACCCAGTACTTC. Amino acids: CASWSLGSPEGETQYF.

This clonotype was seen repeatedly, ten times or more. This clone may be a read error of a much larger clone one base away. DNA of the CDR3: TGTGCCATCAGTGAGTCTAAGACAGGGCCCTACGAGCAGTTCTTC. Residues: CAISESKTGPYEQFF. The genes are TRBV10-3 and TRBJ2-1, with 7 bases aligning to TRBD1. Trimming took 0 bases from V and 10 from J; bases not matched to a gene: 9. This CDR3 comprises 15 residues. Germline assignment: CDR1 ENHRY and CDR2 SYGVKD.

About this clonotype: This is likely a read error, given that the CDR3 carries no conserved phenylalanine or tryptophan at its end. The DNA is omitted, as the CDR3 cannot be located on it reliably, and the CDR3 follows TCRdb's listing. The V gene is TRBV7-2, the J gene TRBJ2-6; TRBD1 is the table's D call, not checked against the DNA. Inclusive of both ends, the CDR3 amounts to 19 amino acids. Germline CDR1 SGHTA, CDR2 FQGNSA. The CDR3 protein is CASSFSTGTEGRETQYFGA.

This clonotype turned up a few times. The CDR3 ends on some other residue instead of the conserved phenylalanine or tryptophan, so this is likely a read error. The DNA is left out, because the CDR3 cannot be placed on it with certainty; the CDR3 is given as TCRdb lists it. The rearrangement joins TRBV6-2 or TRBV6-3 to TRBJ2-3; the table's D call, TRBD2, has no DNA check behind it. Germline V CDR1 and CDR2: MNHEY, SVGEGT. With termini counted, the CDR3 has 16 amino acids. This CDR3 reads CASTEAGGYNEQFFGP.

V and J are TRBV7-3 and TRBJ2-3, with TRBD1 matching 7 bases. The CDR3 covers 14 residues. V trimming: 2 bases; J trimming: 5 bases; junction bases outside the gene matches: 4. Germline loops: CDR1 SGHTA, CDR2 FQGTGA. The CDR3 region has the DNA TGTGCCAGCAGCTTAGAGGGGGCGATAGATACGCAGTATTTT. Its translation is CASSLEGAIDTQYF.